This paragraph reports one T cell receptor beta chain. The antigen remains undetermined. These data belong to a study of cytomegalovirus exposure and HLA in healthy donors. Study results and caveats: The classifier was said to identify cytomegalovirus status with high specificity and sensitivity. First-cohort TCR clusters tended to co-occur in the approximately 120 validation repertoires, a later analysis found.

Profiling relied on immunoSEQ multiplex PCR, and the TCRdb table lists in-frame clones only, not all of them. The data contain 150,000 to 200,000 clones, roughly 82% of them singletons. Sequenced sample: PBMCs. The receptor was derived from a woman under 30 in good health and CMV-seronegative.

CDR3 sequence reads: CASSTSPTYQETQYF. CDR3 in DNA: TGTGCCAGCAGTACCTCCCCTACGTACCAAGAGACCCAGTACTTC. This chain links TRBV27 with TRBJ2-5; no clear D. V was pared by 5 bases and J by 0 bases, with 13 bases between. The CDR3 has 15 residues. Germline V gives CDR1 MNHEY, CDR2 SMNVEV (reference sequence).